This T cell receptor beta chain was found in a study of control samples from healthy donors and cancer patients (dated by TCRdb to 2018 to 2020). On this clone: Its antigen is currently not known. Base qualities were left out, and no much larger clone turns up one base away.

Receptors were amplified or captured by the immunoSEQ multiplex PCR assay. Sourced from immuneACCESS, this table was stored by TCRdb with only in-frame sequences that have V and J called. A share of the clones is absent; for the studies checked, an unresolved V gene accounts for under half, and the remainder has no known explanation. This sample is represented by approximately 120,000 clones; more than 75% of them were singletons. Together, the top ten hold 1.5% to 2% of the sample. From cysteine to phenylalanine, the CDR3 is 13 amino acids long. Kept here is only the CDR3 DNA, which spans 39 bases and is read in frame from base 1. The trim is 2 bases for V and 7 bases for J, with a gap of 6 bases between the germline ends. CDR1 MRHNA and CDR2 SNTAGT are derived from the germline V gene.

The chain couples TRBV6-4 to TRBJ1-6; the D gene is not confidently resolved. Material for sequencing was blood. The origin of this receptor is a young man in good health. The DNA is TGTGCCAGCAGTGACAGCTTCAATTCACCCCTCCACTTT. The translation is CASSDSFNSPLHF.